The subject of this entry is one T cell receptor beta chain. Study members were between roughly 18 and 100 years old and lived in 20 to 30 US regions. Participant-given clinical history determined each cohort assignment. The authors' processing: Estimates of nucleated cell counts were drawn from the amplification of reference gene primers. Using immunoSEQ multiplex PCR, the repertoire was profiled, and TCRdb retains in-frame clones only, with some absent. V and J calls and clone size come straight from that table; D and trimming were deduced from the DNA. The sample has about 330,000 clones; more than 70% are singletons. The ends were cut back, 4 bases at V and 1 base at J, with 20 bases in the middle. Germline CDR1 is SGHDT and CDR2 is YYEEEE. The CDR3 spans 17 residues. These data are taken from a study of blood T cell repertoires in COVID-19. Study-level background: Sample material is recorded as cDNA or gDNA derived from T cells, B-cell-depleted T cells, or PBMCs.

This receptor was taken from a woman aged 30 to 39 who had recovered from COVID-19. Sequencing was carried out using PBMCs or T cells enriched from blood (not recorded which). This chain connects TRBV5-6 to TRBJ1-1; tentatively, D is TRBD1 (6 bases). The CDR3 region has the DNA TGTGCCAGCAGCCTTCTTCGTTTGACAGGCCGGAACACTGAAGCTTTCTTT. It encodes CASSLLRLTGRNTEAFF.